This T cell receptor (beta chain) stems from a study of T cells in localized non-small cell lung cancer. Method: immunoSEQ multiplex PCR; TCRdb's copy keeps in-frame clones and lacks some. The sample holds some 27,000 clones, approximately 90% seen once. Trimming cost V 4 bases and J 4 bases; bases outside gene matches: 5. Germline values: CDR1 MDHEN, CDR2 SYDVKM. This CDR3 is 16 amino acids long. Regarding the study as a whole: Heterogeneity remains possible because sequencing was limited to only one tumor region. In the blood, greater T cell density corresponded to longer overall survival. Detection in adjacent lung was observed for a median approximately 52 of the top 100 tumor clones. Adjacent uninvolved lung had the highest clonality, suggesting focused antigen responses.

Worth noting for this clone: The antigen is unknown. The sample carries other DNA sequences with the same CDR3.

The chain uses TRBV28 and TRBJ2-7; 15 bases align to TRBD2. The source material was peripheral blood, sampled before any cancer treatment. This receptor was obtained from a female donor of 60 years or more with stage III squamous cell lung carcinoma. The CDR3 reads CASSSGTSGGRYEQYF. CDR3 bases: TGTGCCAGCAGTTCCGGGACTAGCGGGGGGCGGTACGAGCAGTACTTC.